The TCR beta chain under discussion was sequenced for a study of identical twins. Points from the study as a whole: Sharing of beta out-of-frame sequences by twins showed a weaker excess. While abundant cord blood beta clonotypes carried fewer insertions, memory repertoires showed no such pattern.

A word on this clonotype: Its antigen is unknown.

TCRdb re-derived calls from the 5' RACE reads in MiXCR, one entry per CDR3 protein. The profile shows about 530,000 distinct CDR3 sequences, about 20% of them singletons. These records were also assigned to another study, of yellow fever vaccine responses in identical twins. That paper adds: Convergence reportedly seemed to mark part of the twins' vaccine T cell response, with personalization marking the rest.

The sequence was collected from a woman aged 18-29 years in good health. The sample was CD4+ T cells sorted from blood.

CDR3 sequence (DNA): TGTGCCAGCAGCCCCTCCCCAGGGGGAAACACCATATATTTT. This encodes CASSPSPGGNTIYF. The V and J genes are TRBV7-9 and TRBJ1-3, with D perhaps matching TRBD1 (5 bases). Germline V lookup: CDR1 SEHNR, CDR2 FQNEAQ (reference sequence). This CDR3 has 14 amino acids. V was shortened by 5 bases and J by 4 bases, with 12 bases between the two germline ends. The full variable domain, with the rest looked up from reference TRBV7-9 and TRBJ1-3, is DTGVSQNPRHKITKRGQNVTFRCDPISEHNRLYWYRQTLGQGPEFLTYFQNEAQLEKSRLLSDRFSAERPKGSFSTLEIQRTEQGDSAMYLCASSPSPGGNTIYFGEGSWLTVV.